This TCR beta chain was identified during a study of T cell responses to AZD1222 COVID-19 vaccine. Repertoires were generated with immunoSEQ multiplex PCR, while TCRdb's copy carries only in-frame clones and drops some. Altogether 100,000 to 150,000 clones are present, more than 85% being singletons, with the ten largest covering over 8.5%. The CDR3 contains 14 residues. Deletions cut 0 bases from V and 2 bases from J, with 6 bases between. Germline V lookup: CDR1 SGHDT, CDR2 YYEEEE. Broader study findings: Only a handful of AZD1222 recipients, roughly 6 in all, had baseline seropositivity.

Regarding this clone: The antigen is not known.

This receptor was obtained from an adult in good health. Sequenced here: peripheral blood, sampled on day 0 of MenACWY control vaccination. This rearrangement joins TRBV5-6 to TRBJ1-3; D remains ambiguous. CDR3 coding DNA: TGTGCCAGCAGCTTGGGGTTGGCTGGAAACACCATATATTTT. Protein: CASSLGLAGNTIYF.